This T cell receptor beta chain comes out of a study of identical twins. As regards this clonotype: Its antigen is unidentified.

Findings and limits, study-wide: Monozygotic twin pairs showed more out-of-frame TCR alpha sharing than models estimated. Weaker excess twin sharing was seen among beta out-of-frame sequences.

Healthy Caucasians alone served as donors. Addition of a universal primer site occurred through template switching, and cDNA carried unique molecular identifiers. TCRdb redid the calling of the 5' RACE reads with MiXCR, one entry per CDR3 protein. The table shows 1.5 million to 2 million distinct CDR3 sequences, with less than 35% occurring only once. The clonotype comes from a newborn girl in good health. The sample comprised cord blood.

The CDR3 DNA sequence: TGCAGTGCTTCCCCCAGGGGGCGGGATGAAAAACTGTTTTTT. It is translated as CSASPRGRDEKLFF. This rearrangement joins TRBV20-1 to TRBJ1-4; 8 bases fit TRBD1. The CDR3 is made up of 14 amino acids. With 5 bases clipped from V and 6 bases from J, the junction kept 8 bases outside the gene matches. The germline V gene has CDR1 DFQATT and CDR2 SNEGSKA (reference sequence).